This T cell receptor beta chain was recorded in a study of shared clonotypes between healthy human individuals. Profiling relied on immunoSEQ multiplex PCR, and the TCRdb table lists in-frame clones only, not all of them. Here the sample spans a few million clones, approximately 90% being singletons. On this clone: Other nucleotide sequences in the sample specify the same CDR3.

The specimen was naive CD4+ T cells from PBMCs. Indicated subset: CD45RA+ positively selected. This TCR was recovered from a man younger than 30 in good health. Some clones in this sample may be carry-over from other donors' samples.

In nucleotides, the CDR3 is TGTGCCAGCAGTTATCTCAAGAACACTGAAGCTTTCTTT. It specifies CASSYLKNTEAFF. The rearrangement joins TRBV6-5 to TRBJ1-1; D not resolved. Germline lookup yields CDR1 MNHEY and CDR2 SVGAGI. V was cut by 3 bases and J by 1 base, with 6 bases left in between. This CDR3 contains 13 residues.